This is a list of T cell receptor beta chains from one sample in a study of identical twins. One entry per CDR3 protein, called by TCRdb with MiXCR from the 5' RACE reads. The data hold some 730,000 distinct CDR3 sequences, with 15% to 20% observed a single time. The same sample was also used in a study of T cells expressing NK-cell markers.

Sequenced material: PBMCs. Source of these receptors: a woman between 18 and 30 years old in good health. The CDR3 runs from the conserved cysteine through the conserved F or W. Each record gives: V gene, clone size, D gene, J gene, CDR3 protein, CDR3 DNA. The D gene is left open where the match is weak. Rows may omit the clone size; those that give it use once, few, many or a size class.

V: TRBV20-1
size: NA
D: NA
J: TRBJ2-2
CDR3: CSAGLTGNTGELFF
DNA: TGCAGTGCTGGGCTGACAGGGAACACCGGGGAGCTGTTTTTT

V: TRBV4-1
size: NA
D: TRBD1
J: TRBJ2-1
CDR3: CASSPSDRGRENEQFF
DNA: TGCGCCAGCAGCCCCTCGGACAGGGGACGGGAAAATGAGCAGTTCTTC

V: TRBV25-1
size: NA
D: TRBD2
J: TRBJ2-1
CDR3: CASSRLAGHEQFF
DNA: TGTGCCAGCAGTAGACTAGCGGGCCATGAGCAGTTCTTC

V: TRBV12-3/TRBV12-4
size: few
D: NA
J: TRBJ2-5
CDR3: CASSATQETQYF
DNA: TGTGCCAGCAGTGCGACCCAAGAGACCCAGTACTTC

V: TRBV6-1
size: NA
D: TRBD1
J: TRBJ2-2
CDR3: CASSAWTGANTGELFF
DNA: TGTGCCAGCAGTGCTTGGACAGGGGCCAACACCGGGGAGCTGTTTTTT

V: TRBV9
size: once
D: NA
J: TRBJ2-3
CDR3: CASSGRIEPYSTSTDTQYF
DNA: TGTGCCAGCAGCGGACGAATAGAACCTTATTCCACTAGCACAGATACGCAGTATTTT

V: TRBV5-1
size: NA
D: NA
J: TRBJ2-5
CDR3: CASSLALVSETQYF
DNA: TGCGCCAGCAGCTTGGCCTTGGTGTCAGAGACCCAGTACTTC

V: TRBV20-1
size: many
D: TRBD1
J: TRBJ1-5
CDR3: CSASGTDSNQPQHF
DNA: TGCAGTGCTAGTGGGACAGATAGCAATCAGCCCCAGCATTTT

V: TRBV7-2
size: NA
D: NA
J: TRBJ1-1
CDR3: CASSLTGAERTEAFF
DNA: TGTGCCAGCAGCTTGACCGGAGCCGAGAGGACTGAAGCTTTCTTT

V: TRBV12-3/TRBV12-4
size: NA
D: NA
J: TRBJ2-1
CDR3: CASSLYGRRSYNEQFF
DNA: TGTGCCAGCAGTTTGTACGGACGGCGCTCCTACAATGAGCAGTTCTTC

V: TRBV29-1
size: NA
D: TRBD2
J: TRBJ2-3
CDR3: CSVEEGLAGGREDTQYF
DNA: TGCAGCGTTGAAGAGGGGTTAGCGGGAGGCCGCGAGGATACGCAGTATTTT

V: TRBV5-8
size: few
D: NA
J: TRBJ2-7
CDR3: CASSTGLTYEQYF
DNA: TGTGCCAGCAGCACGGGCCTTACCTACGAGCAGTACTTC

V: TRBV27
size: NA
D: NA
J: TRBJ2-3
CDR3: CASSRPLVGNTQYF
DNA: TGTGCCAGCAGCCGACCCCTGGTCGGGAATACGCAGTATTTT

V: TRBV5-8
size: few
D: TRBD1
J: TRBJ2-1
CDR3: CASLGQGDGEQFF
DNA: TGTGCCAGCTTGGGCCAGGGGGACGGTGAGCAGTTCTTC

V: TRBV29-1
size: NA
D: NA
J: TRBJ2-1
CDR3: CSVWGVGSGNNEQFF
DNA: TGCAGCGTTTGGGGGGTCGGGAGTGGAAACAATGAGCAGTTCTTC

V: TRBV20-1
size: NA
D: TRBD2
J: TRBJ2-7
CDR3: CSARPSSGSSYEQYF
DNA: TGCAGTGCTAGACCATCTAGCGGGAGCTCCTACGAGCAGTACTTC

V: TRBV5-1
size: many
D: NA
J: TRBJ2-1
CDR3: CASSLEEHEQFF
DNA: TGCGCCAGCAGCTTGGAGGAGCATGAGCAGTTCTTC

V: TRBV6-1
size: few
D: TRBD2
J: TRBJ2-3
CDR3: CASSPRGLAGGPGHTQYF
DNA: TGTGCCAGCAGTCCCCGAGGACTAGCGGGGGGGCCTGGACATACGCAGTATTTT

V: TRBV4-2
size: NA
D: NA
J: TRBJ2-7
CDR3: CASSQELTGASYEQYF
DNA: TGTGCCAGCAGCCAAGAACTAACGGGGGCATCCTACGAGCAGTACTTC

V: TRBV5-1
size: few
D: NA
J: TRBJ1-4
CDR3: CASSLVPDDNEKLFF
DNA: TGCGCCAGCAGCTTGGTTCCGGATGATAATGAAAAACTGTTTTTT

V: TRBV7-2
size: few
D: TRBD1
J: TRBJ2-1
CDR3: CASSWTGNNEQFF
DNA: TGTGCCAGCAGCTGGACAGGAAACAATGAGCAGTTCTTC

V: TRBV20-1
size: few
D: TRBD2
J: TRBJ2-3
CDR3: CSARGLAWDTQYF
DNA: TGCAGTGCTAGAGGACTAGCTTGGGATACGCAGTATTTT

V: TRBV20-1
size: NA
D: NA
J: TRBJ1-5
CDR3: CSAMTDSNQPQHF
DNA: TGCAGTGCTATGACCGATAGCAATCAGCCCCAGCATTTT

V: TRBV20-1
size: few
D: TRBD1
J: TRBJ2-5
CDR3: CSALYGTGGETQYF
DNA: TGCAGTGCTCTGTATGGGACAGGGGGCGAGACCCAGTACTTC

V: TRBV18
size: NA
D: NA
J: TRBJ1-2
CDR3: CASSPFSGAGKGYTF
DNA: TGTGCCAGCTCACCATTCTCAGGGGCAGGGAAAGGCTACACCTTC

V: TRBV6-1
size: NA
D: NA
J: TRBJ2-7
CDR3: CASKDPYTSREQYF
DNA: TGTGCCAGCAAGGACCCCTACACCTCTCGCGAGCAGTACTTC

V: TRBV20-1
size: NA
D: NA
J: TRBJ2-5
CDR3: CSATEGQTMTQYF
DNA: TGCAGTGCTACCGAAGGACAGACGATGACCCAGTACTTC

V: TRBV29-1
size: few
D: TRBD1
J: TRBJ2-5
CDR3: CSDRQGTETQYF
DNA: TGCAGCGACCGACAGGGGACAGAGACCCAGTACTTC

V: TRBV7-9
size: NA
D: TRBD1
J: TRBJ2-7
CDR3: CASSLDPGQATYEQYF
DNA: TGTGCCAGCAGCTTAGATCCGGGACAGGCGACCTACGAGCAGTACTTC

V: TRBV29-1
size: NA
D: NA
J: TRBJ2-1
CDR3: CSGGRDDEQFF
DNA: TGCAGCGGGGGCAGGGACGATGAGCAGTTCTTC

V: TRBV6-1
size: few
D: TRBD1
J: TRBJ2-7
CDR3: CASSRGGTGDHEQYF
DNA: TGTGCCAGCTCTCGAGGGGGGACAGGGGACCACGAGCAGTACTTC

V: TRBV2
size: few
D: NA
J: TRBJ2-2
CDR3: CASSEAPPGIGELFF
DNA: TGTGCCAGCAGTGAAGCGCCCCCGGGGATCGGGGAGCTGTTTTTT

V: TRBV29-1
size: few
D: NA
J: TRBJ2-7
CDR3: CSVEDRPYEQYF
DNA: TGCAGCGTTGAGGACAGACCTTACGAGCAGTACTTC

V: TRBV15
size: few
D: NA
J: TRBJ1-2
CDR3: CATSGTLRDYGYTF
DNA: TGTGCCACCAGCGGGACCCTAAGAGACTATGGCTACACCTTC

V: TRBV5-6
size: few
D: NA
J: TRBJ2-7
CDR3: CASSFGGDRGYEQYF
DNA: TGTGCCAGCAGCTTTGGTGGGGATAGAGGCTACGAGCAGTACTTC

V: TRBV7-9
size: few
D: NA
J: TRBJ2-3
CDR3: CASSLEKGQRADTQYF
DNA: TGTGCCAGCAGCTTAGAAAAGGGTCAACGTGCAGATACGCAGTATTTT

V: TRBV29-1
size: NA
D: NA
J: TRBJ2-7
CDR3: CSVDRGGGEQYF
DNA: TGCAGCGTCGACCGAGGTGGGGGCGAGCAGTACTTC

V: TRBV7-9
size: NA
D: NA
J: TRBJ2-5
CDR3: CASSFNGQQETQYF
DNA: TGTGCCAGCAGCTTCAACGGACAGCAAGAGACCCAGTACTTC

V: TRBV7-2
size: NA
D: NA
J: TRBJ1-1
CDR3: CASSIGRGMNTEAFF
DNA: TGTGCCAGCAGCATCGGGAGGGGGATGAACACTGAAGCTTTCTTT

V: TRBV5-1
size: NA
D: TRBD1
J: TRBJ1-1
CDR3: CASSLGPGQGTEAFF
DNA: TGCGCCAGCAGCTTGGGACCGGGACAGGGGACTGAAGCTTTCTTT

V: TRBV12-3/TRBV12-4
size: NA
D: NA
J: TRBJ1-2
CDR3: CASSLRQLYGYTF
DNA: TGTGCCAGCAGTTTAAGGCAGCTCTATGGCTACACCTTC

V: TRBV27
size: NA
D: TRBD1
J: TRBJ2-1
CDR3: CASGGQGVYNEQFF
DNA: TGTGCCAGCGGGGGACAGGGGGTCTACAATGAGCAGTTCTTC

V: TRBV5-1
size: few
D: TRBD2
J: TRBJ2-3
CDR3: CASSLAGGALSDTQYF
DNA: TGCGCCAGCAGCTTGGCCGGGGGGGCCTTATCAGATACGCAGTATTTT

V: TRBV7-2
size: NA
D: NA
J: TRBJ2-2
CDR3: CASSFSSSGELFF
DNA: TGTGCCAGCAGCTTTAGCAGCAGCGGGGAGCTGTTTTTT

V: TRBV4-3
size: NA
D: NA
J: TRBJ2-7
CDR3: CASSQEWGPPSYEQYF
DNA: TGCGCCAGCAGCCAAGAATGGGGTCCACCTTCTTACGAGCAGTACTTC

V: TRBV20-1
size: few
D: TRBD2
J: TRBJ2-3
CDR3: CSAAGGLAGATDTQYF
DNA: TGCAGTGCCGCGGGGGGGCTAGCGGGGGCCACAGATACGCAGTATTTT

V: TRBV7-3
size: few
D: TRBD1
J: TRBJ2-7
CDR3: CASSQLPQGAPYEQYF
DNA: TGTGCCAGCAGCCAGCTACCCCAGGGGGCCCCCTACGAGCAGTACTTC

V: TRBV2
size: NA
D: NA
J: TRBJ2-1
CDR3: CASSGTFYNEQFF
DNA: TGTGCCAGCAGTGGGACCTTTTACAATGAGCAGTTCTTC

V: TRBV6-2/TRBV6-3
size: NA
D: NA
J: TRBJ2-2
CDR3: CASSWQGSTGELFF
DNA: TGTGCCAGCAGTTGGCAGGGCTCCACCGGGGAGCTGTTTTTT